This T cell receptor beta chain was sequenced for a study of blood T cells in healthy people across ages. Isolating PBMCs gave at least 6.5 million of these cells per sample. Samples each had at least 5.5 micrograms of total RNA extracted. Next came a second PCR, run for about 7 to 12 cycles, which used a sample-barcoded 5' primer along with a J-beta primer mix. Each CDR3 protein gets one entry after TCRdb re-called the 5' RACE reads with MiXCR. This table holds about 2 million distinct CDR3 sequences, about 50% found once. There are 15 residues in the CDR3. Germline V lookup: CDR1 MNHEY, CDR2 SMNVEV (reference sequence).

The source material was blood. This clonotype originated in a woman aged 40 to 50 in good health. V gene TRBV27 combines with J gene TRBJ2-1, with 9 bases that match TRBD2. TRBJ2-7 explains the end of the DNA better; the J call may be wrong. CDR3 region: CASSSRGGGADEQYF. CDR3 sequence (DNA): TGTGCCAGCAGTTCAAGGGGCGGGGGGGCCGACGAGCAGTACTTC.